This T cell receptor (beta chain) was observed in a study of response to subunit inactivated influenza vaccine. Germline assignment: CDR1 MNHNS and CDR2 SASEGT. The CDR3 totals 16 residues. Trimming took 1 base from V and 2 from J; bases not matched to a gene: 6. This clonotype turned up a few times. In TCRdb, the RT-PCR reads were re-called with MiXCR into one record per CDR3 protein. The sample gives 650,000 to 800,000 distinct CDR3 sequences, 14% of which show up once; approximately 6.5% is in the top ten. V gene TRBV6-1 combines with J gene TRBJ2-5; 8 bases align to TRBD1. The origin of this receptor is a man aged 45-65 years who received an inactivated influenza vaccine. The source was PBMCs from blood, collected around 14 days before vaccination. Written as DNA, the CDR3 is TGTGCCAGCAGTGAAGTTATGGGACAGGCTCAAGAGACCCAGTACTTC. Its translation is CASSEVMGQAQETQYF.